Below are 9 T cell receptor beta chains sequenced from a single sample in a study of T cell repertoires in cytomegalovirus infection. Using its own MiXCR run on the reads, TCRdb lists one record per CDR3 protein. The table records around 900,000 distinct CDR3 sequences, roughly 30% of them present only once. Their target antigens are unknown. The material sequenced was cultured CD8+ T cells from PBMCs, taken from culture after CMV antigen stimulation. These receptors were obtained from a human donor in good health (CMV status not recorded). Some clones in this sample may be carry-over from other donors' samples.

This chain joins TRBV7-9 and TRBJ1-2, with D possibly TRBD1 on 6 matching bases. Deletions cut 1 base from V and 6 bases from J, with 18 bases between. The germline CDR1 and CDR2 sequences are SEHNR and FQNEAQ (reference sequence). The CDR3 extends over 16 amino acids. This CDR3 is CASSLEFLGAGDGYTF. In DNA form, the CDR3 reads TGTGCCAGCAGCTTAGAATTTCTGGGGGCTGGGGATGGCTACACCTTC.

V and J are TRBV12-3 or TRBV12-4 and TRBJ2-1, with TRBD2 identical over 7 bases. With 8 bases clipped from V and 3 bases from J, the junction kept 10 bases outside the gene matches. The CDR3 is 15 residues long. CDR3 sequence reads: CASAPSGGYYNEQFF. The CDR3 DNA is TGTGCCAGCGCCCCCTCCGGGGGGTACTACAATGAGCAGTTCTTC.

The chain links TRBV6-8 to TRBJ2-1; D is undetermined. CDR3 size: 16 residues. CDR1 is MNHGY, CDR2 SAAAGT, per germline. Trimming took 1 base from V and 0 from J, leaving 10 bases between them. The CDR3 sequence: CASSYYAENSYNEQFF. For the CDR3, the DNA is TGTGCCAGCAGTTACTACGCAGAAAACTCCTACAATGAGCAGTTCTTC.

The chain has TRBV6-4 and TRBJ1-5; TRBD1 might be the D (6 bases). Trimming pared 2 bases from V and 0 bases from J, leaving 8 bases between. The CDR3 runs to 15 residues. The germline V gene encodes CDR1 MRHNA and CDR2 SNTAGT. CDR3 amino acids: CASSDQGLSNQPQHF. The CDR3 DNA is TGTGCCAGCAGTGACCAGGGGCTTAGCAATCAGCCCCAGCATTTT.

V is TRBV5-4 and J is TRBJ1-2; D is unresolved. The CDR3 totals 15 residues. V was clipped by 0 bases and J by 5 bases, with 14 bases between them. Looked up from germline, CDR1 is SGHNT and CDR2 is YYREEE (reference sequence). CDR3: CASSLAWEDRYGYTF. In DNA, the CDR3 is TGTGCCAGCAGCTTGGCCTGGGAGGACCGGTATGGCTACACCTTC.

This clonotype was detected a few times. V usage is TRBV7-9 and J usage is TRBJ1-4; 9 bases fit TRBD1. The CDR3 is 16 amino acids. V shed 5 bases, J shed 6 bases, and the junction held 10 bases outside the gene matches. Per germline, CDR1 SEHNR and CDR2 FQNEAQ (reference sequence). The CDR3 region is CASSLWGTGMDEKLFF. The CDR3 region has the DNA TGTGCCAGCAGCCTGTGGGGGACAGGGATGGATGAAAAACTGTTTTTT.

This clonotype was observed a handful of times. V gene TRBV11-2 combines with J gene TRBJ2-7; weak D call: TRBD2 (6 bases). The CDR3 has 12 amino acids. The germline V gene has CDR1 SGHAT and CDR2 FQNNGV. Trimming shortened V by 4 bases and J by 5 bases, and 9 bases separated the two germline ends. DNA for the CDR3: TGTGCCAGCAGCTCGCTAGCGAACGAGCAGTACGTC. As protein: CASSSLANEQYV.

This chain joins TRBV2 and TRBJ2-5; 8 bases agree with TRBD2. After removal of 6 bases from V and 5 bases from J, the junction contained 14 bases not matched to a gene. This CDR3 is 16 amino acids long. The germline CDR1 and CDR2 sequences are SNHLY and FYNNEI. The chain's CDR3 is CASSTDPGLVLETQYF. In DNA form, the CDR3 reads TGTGCCAGCAGCACAGACCCGGGACTAGTCCTCGAGACCCAGTACTTC.

In nucleotides, the CDR3 is TGCAGTGCTAGCGACAGACTTAATCAGCCCCAGCATTTT. Amino acids: CSASDRLNQPQHF. The V gene is TRBV20-1, the J gene TRBJ1-5; D might be TRBD1 (5 bases). The V gene lost 3 bases and the J gene lost 4 bases, with 10 bases spanning the gap. Germline CDR1 is DFQATT and CDR2 is SNEGSKA (reference sequence). The CDR3 sequence is 13 residues long.